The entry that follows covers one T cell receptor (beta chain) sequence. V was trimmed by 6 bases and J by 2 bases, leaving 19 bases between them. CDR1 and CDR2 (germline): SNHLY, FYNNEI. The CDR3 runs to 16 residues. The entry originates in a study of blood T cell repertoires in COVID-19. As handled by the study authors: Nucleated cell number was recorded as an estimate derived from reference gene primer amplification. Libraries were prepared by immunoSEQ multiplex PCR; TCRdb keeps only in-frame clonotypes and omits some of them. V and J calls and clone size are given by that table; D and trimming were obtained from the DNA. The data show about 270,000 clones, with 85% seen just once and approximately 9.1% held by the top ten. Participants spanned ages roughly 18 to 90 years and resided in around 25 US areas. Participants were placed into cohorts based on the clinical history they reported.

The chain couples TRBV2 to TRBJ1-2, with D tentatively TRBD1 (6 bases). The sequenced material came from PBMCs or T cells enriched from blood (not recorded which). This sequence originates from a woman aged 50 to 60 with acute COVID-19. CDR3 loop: CASRAQGQITNYGYTF. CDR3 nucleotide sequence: TGTGCCAGCAGGGCTCAGGGACAAATCACAAACTATGGCTACACCTTC.